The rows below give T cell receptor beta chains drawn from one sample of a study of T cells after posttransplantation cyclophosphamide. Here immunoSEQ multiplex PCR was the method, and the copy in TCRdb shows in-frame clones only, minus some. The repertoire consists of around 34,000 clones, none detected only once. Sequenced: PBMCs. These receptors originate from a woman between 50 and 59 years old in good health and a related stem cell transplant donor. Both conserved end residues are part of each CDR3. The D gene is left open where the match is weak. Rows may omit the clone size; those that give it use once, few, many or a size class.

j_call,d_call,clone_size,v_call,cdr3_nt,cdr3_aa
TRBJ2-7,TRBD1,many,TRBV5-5,TGTGCCAGCAGTCGGTCGGGACAGGGGGGTTCCTACGAGCAGTACTTC,CASSRSGQGGSYEQYF
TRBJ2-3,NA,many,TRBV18,TGTGCCAGCTCACGTGAAACACAGGTGGGCACAGATACGCAGTATTTT,CASSRETQVGTDTQYF
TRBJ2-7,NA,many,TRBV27,TGTGCCAGCAGTCCCGGCGGATCCGAGCAGTACTTC,CASSPGGSEQYF
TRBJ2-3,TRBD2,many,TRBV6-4,TGTGCCCCCAGGACTAGCGGGATCTCAGATACGCAGTATTTT,CAPRTSGISDTQYF
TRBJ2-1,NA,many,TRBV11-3,TGTGCCAGCAGCCGGAGAACTAGCAGCAATGAGCAGTTCTTC,CASSRRTSSNEQFF
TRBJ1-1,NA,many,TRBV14,TGTGCCAGCAGCCAAGTCGACAGCACTGAAGCTTTCTTT,CASSQVDSTEAFF
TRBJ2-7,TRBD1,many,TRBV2,TGTGCCAGCAGTACCGGGACAGGGGGCGACGAGCAGTACTTC,CASSTGTGGDEQYF
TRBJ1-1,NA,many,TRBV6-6,TGTGCCAGCGCAGGGGCGGAATCGGTAGCGAACACTGAAGCTTTCTTT,CASAGAESVANTEAFF
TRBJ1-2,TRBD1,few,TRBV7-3,TGTGCCAGCAGCCCTACAGGGGGACGGGGTGGCTACACCTTC,CASSPTGGRGGYTF
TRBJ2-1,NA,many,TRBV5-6,TGTGCCAGCAGCCATTTACTAGTAAATGAGCAGTTCTTC,CASSHLLVNEQFF
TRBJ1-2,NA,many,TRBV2,TGTGCCAGCAGACCGGACAGATTAAACTATGGCTACACCTTC,CASRPDRLNYGYTF
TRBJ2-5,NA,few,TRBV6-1,TGTGCCAGCAGGGTCCCAGGTTCGAGGGAGACCCAGTACTTC,CASRVPGSRETQYF
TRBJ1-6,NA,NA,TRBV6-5,TGTGCCAGCACTGGCAGGGTGGCTTCACCCCTCCACTTT,CASTGRVASPLHF
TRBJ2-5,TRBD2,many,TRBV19,TGTGCCAGTAGTTCTAGCGGGAATCTGGAGACCCAGTACTTC,CASSSSGNLETQYF
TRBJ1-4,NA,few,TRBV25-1,TGTGCCAGTAACCACAGAGCGGCAACTAATGAAAAACTGTTTTTT,CASNHRAATNEKLFF
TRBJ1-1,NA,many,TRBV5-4,TGTGCCAGCAGTTTACAGGGAACCGGGAACACTGAAGCTTTCTTT,CASSLQGTGNTEAFF
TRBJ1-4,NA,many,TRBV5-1,TGCGCCAGCAGCACAGGGACGTTTGAAAAACTGTTTTTT,CASSTGTFEKLFF
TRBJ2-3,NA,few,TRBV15,TGTGCCACCAGCAGAGCGGGTAGCTCAGGCACAGATACGCAGTATTTT,CATSRAGSSGTDTQYF
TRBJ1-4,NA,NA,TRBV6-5,TGTGCCAGCAGCAGAGGGGGTCTTGAGGAAAAACTGTTTTTT,CASSRGGLEEKLFF
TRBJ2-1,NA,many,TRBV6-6,TGTGCCAGCAGTTACAGAGGGGATGAGCAGTTCTTC,CASSYRGDEQFF
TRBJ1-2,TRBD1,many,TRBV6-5,TGTGCCAGCAGTTGGACAGGCGGAATCTATGGCTACACCTTC,CASSWTGGIYGYTF
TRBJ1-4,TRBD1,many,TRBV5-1,TGCGCCAGCAGCTCTTGGGACAGTGAAAAACTGTTTTTT,CASSSWDSEKLFF
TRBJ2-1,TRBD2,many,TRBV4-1,TGCGCCAGCAGCCAAGTAGGCGGGAGGAGCTCCTACAATGAGCAGTTCTTC,CASSQVGGRSSYNEQFF
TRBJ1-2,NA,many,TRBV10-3,TGTGCCATCATCTCCCAGGTGGCGGGGGGGGAATATGGCTACACCTTC,CAIISQVAGGEYGYTF
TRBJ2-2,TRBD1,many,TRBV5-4,TGTGCCAGCAATAGGGACAGGGATACCGGGGAGCTGTTTTTT,CASNRDRDTGELFF
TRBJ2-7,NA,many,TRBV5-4,TGTGCCAGCAGCTCTCCGGGACAAGCCTACGAGCAGTACTTC,CASSSPGQAYEQYF
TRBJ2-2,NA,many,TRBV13,TGTGCCAGCAGACAGGACAGTAACACCGGGGAGCTGTTTTTT,CASRQDSNTGELFF
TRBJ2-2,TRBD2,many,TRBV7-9,TGTTCCCGAGTTGAGCGGGGACCCGGGGAGCTGTTTTTT,CSRVERGPGELFF
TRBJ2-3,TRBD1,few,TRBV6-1,TGTGCCAGCAGGAGAGCCGGGACAGCGGCAGATACGCAGTATTTT,CASRRAGTAADTQYF
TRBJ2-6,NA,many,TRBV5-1,TGCGCCAGTTCAGGTGCCTCTGGGGCCAACGTCCTGACTTTC,CASSGASGANVLTF
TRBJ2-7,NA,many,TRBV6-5,TGTGCCAGCAGTTACTCATGGGACAACTACGAGCAGTACTTC,CASSYSWDNYEQYF
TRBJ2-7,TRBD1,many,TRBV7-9,TGTGCCAGCAGTTTAGCAGGGGGCTGGGCCTACGAGCAGTACTTC,CASSLAGGWAYEQYF
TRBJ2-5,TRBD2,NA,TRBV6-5,TGTGCCAGCAGTCGACTAGCGCTGCGGCAAGAGACCCAGTACTTC,CASSRLALRQETQYF
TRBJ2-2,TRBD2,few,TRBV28,TGTGCAGCCGGGACTAAGACCGGGGAGCTGTTTTTT,CAAGTKTGELFF
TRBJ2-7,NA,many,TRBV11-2,TGTGCCAGCAGCTCTGAGGGCTGGAAGCAGTACTTC,CASSSEGWKQYF
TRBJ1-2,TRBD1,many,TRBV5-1,TGCGCCAGCAGTCCCGGGACAGGGAATAGCTACACCTTC,CASSPGTGNSYTF
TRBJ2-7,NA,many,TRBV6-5,TGTGCCAGCAGTTACTCGGCCACAAGTAAGCAGTACTTC,CASSYSATSKQYF
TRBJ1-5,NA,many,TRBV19,TGTGCCAGTAGTATAGTAGGGGTCAATCAGCCCCAGCATTTT,CASSIVGVNQPQHF
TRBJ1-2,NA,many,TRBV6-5,TGTGCCAGCAGCTCGAGGCAGGGAGGAGGCTACACCTTC,CASSSRQGGGYTF
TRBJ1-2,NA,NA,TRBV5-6,TGTGCCAGCAGCTCCTACTATGGCTACACCTTC,CASSSYYGYTF
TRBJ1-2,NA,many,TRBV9,TGTGCCAGCAGCGTAGATCCAGGTACTAACTATGGCTACACCTTC,CASSVDPGTNYGYTF
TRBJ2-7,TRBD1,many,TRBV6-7,TGTGCCAGCCCGGACAGGGTGGTATTTATTTCCTACGAGCAGTACTTC,CASPDRVVFISYEQYF
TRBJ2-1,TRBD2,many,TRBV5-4,TGTGCCAGCAGCTCCCCCCCGGTAGCGGGCTCCTACAATGAGCAGTTCTTC,CASSSPPVAGSYNEQFF
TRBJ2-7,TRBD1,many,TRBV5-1,TGCGCCAGCAGCCCCGGAGACAGGGTAGCCCACGAGCAGTACTTC,CASSPGDRVAHEQYF
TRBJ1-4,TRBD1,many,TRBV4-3,TGCGCCAGCAGGCCAGACAGGGGATACGAAAAACTGTTTTTT,CASRPDRGYEKLFF
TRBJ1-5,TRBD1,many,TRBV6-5,TGTGCCAGCAGTTACCTAAAACCGGGACAGGGCCAGCCCCAGCATTTT,CASSYLKPGQGQPQHF
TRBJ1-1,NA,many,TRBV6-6,TGTGCCAGCAGTTACCAGGGGCTCACTGAAGCTTTCTTT,CASSYQGLTEAFF
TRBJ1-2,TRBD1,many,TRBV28,TGTGCCAGCAGTTACAGGGGTTTTTTCACCTTC,CASSYRGFFTF
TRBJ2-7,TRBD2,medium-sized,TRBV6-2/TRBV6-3,TGTGCCAGCAGTTACCAGGAGCGGGAGGAATCGGACTTC,CASSYQEREESDF
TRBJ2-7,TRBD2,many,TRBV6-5,TGTGCCAGCAGCCGCGGGAGGAGGGTCTACGAGCAGTACTTC,CASSRGRRVYEQYF
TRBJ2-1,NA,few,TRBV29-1,TGCAGCGTTCAAACAGGCCCCGGGATCTACAATGAGCAGTTCTTC,CSVQTGPGIYNEQFF
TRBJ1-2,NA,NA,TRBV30,TGTGCCTGGACCCAGGGCCCTGGCTACACCTTC,CAWTQGPGYTF
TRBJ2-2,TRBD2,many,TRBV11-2,TGTGCCAGCAGCTTAGCCCGGACTAGCGGGAGATCCGGGGAGCTGTTTTTT,CASSLARTSGRSGELFF
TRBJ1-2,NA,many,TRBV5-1,TGCGCCAGCAGCTTAACAGGGTCCAGCTATGGCTACACCTTC,CASSLTGSSYGYTF
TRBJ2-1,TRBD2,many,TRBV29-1,TGCAGCGTTGGACTAGCGGGAGGGAGGTCCTACAATGAGCAGTTCTTC,CSVGLAGGRSYNEQFF